This paragraph covers one T cell receptor beta chain sequence. Here the gene names and germline are mouse. The read gets to within 4 residues of the CDR3 end, and the germline J gene fills in the rest. Using CD4, CD8alpha, NKG2D, NKG2ACE and other markers, pooled cutaneous lymph node cells were sorted. The V gene's germline CDR1 is MNHDT and CDR2 YYDKIL. This CDR3 is 15 amino acids long. The sample comes from a study of CD8+ T cells in alopecia areata. Isolated RNA was reverse transcribed into cDNA used as the sequencing template. This table comes from immunoSEQ multiplex PCR, and its TCRdb copy is limited to in-frame clones, with some not included. The sample is made up of about 300,000 clones, none counted only once.

The chain joins TRBV17 to TRBJ2-3; 13 nucleotides match TRBD2. Sequenced: CD4+ T cells sorted from a lymph node. This TCR came from a C3H/HeJ mouse with alopecia areata. The strain is characterized by the MHC haplotype H2-k. The sequenced part of the CDR3 DNA is TGTGCTAGCAGTATCCGGGACTGGGGGGGAGAA. The encoded protein is CASSIRDWGGE. The entire CDR3 protein reads CASSIRDWGGETLYF.